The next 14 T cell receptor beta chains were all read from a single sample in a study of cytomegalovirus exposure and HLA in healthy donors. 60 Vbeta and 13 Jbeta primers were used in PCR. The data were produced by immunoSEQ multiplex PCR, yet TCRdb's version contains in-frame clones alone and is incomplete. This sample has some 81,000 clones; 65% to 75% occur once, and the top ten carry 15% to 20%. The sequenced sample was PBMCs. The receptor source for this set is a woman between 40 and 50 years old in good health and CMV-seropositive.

CDR3: CASSQQALGYEQYF. In DNA form, the CDR3 reads TGTGCCAGCAGCCAGCAGGCACTCGGCTACGAGCAGTACTTC. The gene calls are TRBV14 and TRBJ2-7; no firm D call. Trimming left V 3 bases short and J 3 bases short, with 12 bases between. There are 14 residues in the CDR3. The germline gives CDR1 SGHDN, CDR2 FVKESK.

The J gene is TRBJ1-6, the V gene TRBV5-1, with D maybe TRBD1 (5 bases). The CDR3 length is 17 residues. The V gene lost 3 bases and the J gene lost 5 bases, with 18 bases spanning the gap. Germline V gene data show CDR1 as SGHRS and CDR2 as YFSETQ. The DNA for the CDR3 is TGCGCCAGCAGCTCGGAACCAACGGGGGGGAATAATTCACCCCTCCACTTT. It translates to CASSSEPTGGNNSPLHF.

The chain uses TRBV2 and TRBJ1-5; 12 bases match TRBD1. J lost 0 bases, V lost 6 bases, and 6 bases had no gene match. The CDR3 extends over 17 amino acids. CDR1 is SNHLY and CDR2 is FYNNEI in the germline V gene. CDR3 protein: CASRGQGAFYSNQPQHF. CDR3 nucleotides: TGTGCCAGCAGGGGACAGGGGGCCTTTTATAGCAATCAGCCCCAGCATTTT.

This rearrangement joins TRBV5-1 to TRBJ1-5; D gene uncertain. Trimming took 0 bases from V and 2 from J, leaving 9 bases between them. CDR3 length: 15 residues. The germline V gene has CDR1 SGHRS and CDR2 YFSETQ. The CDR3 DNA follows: TGCGCCAGCAGCTTGGATTCCGCAGGCAATCAGCCCCAGCATTTT. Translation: CASSLDSAGNQPQHF.

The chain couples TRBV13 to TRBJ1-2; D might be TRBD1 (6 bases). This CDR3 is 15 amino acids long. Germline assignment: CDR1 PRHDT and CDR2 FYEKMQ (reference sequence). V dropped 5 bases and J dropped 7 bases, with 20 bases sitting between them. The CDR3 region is CASSVMQTGTSGYTF. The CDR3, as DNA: TGTGCCAGCAGCGTAATGCAAACAGGGACTAGTGGCTACACCTTC.

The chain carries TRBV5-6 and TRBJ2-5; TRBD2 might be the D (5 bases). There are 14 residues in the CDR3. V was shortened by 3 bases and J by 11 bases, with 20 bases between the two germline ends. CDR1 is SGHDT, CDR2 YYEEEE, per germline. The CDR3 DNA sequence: TGTGCCAGCAGCTCCCCGGCACGGGGATACGGGCAGTACTTC. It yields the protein CASSSPARGYGQYF.

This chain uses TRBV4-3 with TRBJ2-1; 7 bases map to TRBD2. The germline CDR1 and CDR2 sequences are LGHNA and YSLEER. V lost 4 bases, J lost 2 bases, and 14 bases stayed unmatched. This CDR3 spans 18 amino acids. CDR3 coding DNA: TGCGCCAGCAGCCTTCGGGCGGCAGTTGGGACTACCTACAATGAGCAGTTCTTC. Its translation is CASSLRAAVGTTYNEQFF.

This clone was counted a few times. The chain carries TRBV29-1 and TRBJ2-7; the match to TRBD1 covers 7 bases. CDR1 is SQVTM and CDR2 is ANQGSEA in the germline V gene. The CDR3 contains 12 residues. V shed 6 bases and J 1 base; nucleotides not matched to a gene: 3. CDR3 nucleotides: TGCAGCGTCGGGACAGATTCCTACGAGCAGTACTTC. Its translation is CSVGTDSYEQYF.

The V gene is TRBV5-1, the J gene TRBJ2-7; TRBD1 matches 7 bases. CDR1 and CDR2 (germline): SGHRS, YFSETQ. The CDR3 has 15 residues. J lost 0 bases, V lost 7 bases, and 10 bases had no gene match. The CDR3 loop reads CASSGIGQDSYEQYF. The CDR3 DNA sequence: TGCGCCAGCTCCGGTATAGGACAGGACTCCTACGAGCAGTACTTC.

CDR3 sequence (DNA): TGCGCCAGCAGCCAAGAAAGGGTGGACAGGGTTTTTGGAACTGAAGCTTTCTTT. It codes for CASSQERVDRVFGTEAFF. The chain has TRBV4-3 and TRBJ1-1; TRBD1 matches 8 bases. CDR1 and CDR2 from the germline V gene are LGHNA and YSLEER. CDR3 length equals 18 residues. The J segment lost 5 bases and the V segment lost 0 bases, leaving 14 bases of the junction unmatched.

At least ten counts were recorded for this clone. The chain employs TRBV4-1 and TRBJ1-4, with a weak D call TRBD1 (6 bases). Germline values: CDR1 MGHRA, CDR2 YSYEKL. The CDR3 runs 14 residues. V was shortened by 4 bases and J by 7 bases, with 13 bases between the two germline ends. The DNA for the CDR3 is TGCGCCAGCAGCCTCCAGGGGAGTGGTGAAAAACTGTTTTTT. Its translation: CASSLQGSGEKLFF.

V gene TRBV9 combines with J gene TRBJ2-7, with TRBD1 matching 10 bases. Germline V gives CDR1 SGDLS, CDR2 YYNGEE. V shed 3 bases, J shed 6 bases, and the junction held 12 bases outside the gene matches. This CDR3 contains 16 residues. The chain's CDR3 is CASSGPGTGDGGEQYF. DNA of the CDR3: TGTGCCAGCAGCGGACCCGGGACAGGGGATGGGGGCGAGCAGTACTTC.

CDR3 amino acids: CASSLGGTTDTQYF. DNA for the CDR3: TGTGCCAGCAGCTTGGGGGGGACTACAGATACGCAGTATTTT. The chain joins TRBV5-4 to TRBJ2-3; possible D gene TRBD2, 6 bases. Trimming took 0 bases from V and 3 from J, leaving 8 bases between them. From germline, CDR1 is SGHNT and CDR2 YYREEE (reference sequence). The CDR3 runs 14 residues.

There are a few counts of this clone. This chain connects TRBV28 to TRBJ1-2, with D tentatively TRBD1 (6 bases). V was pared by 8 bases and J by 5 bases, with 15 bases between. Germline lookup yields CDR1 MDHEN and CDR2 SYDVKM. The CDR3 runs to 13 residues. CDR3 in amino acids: CASDTRRGYGYTF. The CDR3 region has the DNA TGTGCCAGCGACACCCGAAGGGGGTATGGCTACACCTTC.